This note documents a single TCR beta chain sequence. Study processing details: Reference gene primer amplification gave nucleated cell count estimates. Libraries were prepared by immunoSEQ multiplex PCR; TCRdb keeps only in-frame clonotypes and omits some of them. The V and J calls and clone size come from that table; D and trimming were worked out from the DNA. In the table there are about 280,000 clones, 88% of which are singletons. The sample is drawn from a study of blood T cell repertoires in COVID-19. Overall study: COVID-19 samples collected from the United States, Italy and Spain covered acute and convalescent phases.

The CDR3 length is 13 residues. V was pared by 1 base and J by 5 bases, with 8 bases between. CDR1 is LGHNT, CDR2 FRNRAP, per germline. The J gene is TRBJ1-1, the V gene TRBV12-5, with D possibly matching TRBD1 (6 bases). The receptor was derived from a woman in her 30s with COVID-19, enrolled during active disease. The material sequenced was peripheral blood. CDR3 coding DNA: TGTGCTAGTGGTTTGGAGGGGGGGACTGAAGCTTTCTTT. Amino acid sequence: CASGLEGGTEAFF.